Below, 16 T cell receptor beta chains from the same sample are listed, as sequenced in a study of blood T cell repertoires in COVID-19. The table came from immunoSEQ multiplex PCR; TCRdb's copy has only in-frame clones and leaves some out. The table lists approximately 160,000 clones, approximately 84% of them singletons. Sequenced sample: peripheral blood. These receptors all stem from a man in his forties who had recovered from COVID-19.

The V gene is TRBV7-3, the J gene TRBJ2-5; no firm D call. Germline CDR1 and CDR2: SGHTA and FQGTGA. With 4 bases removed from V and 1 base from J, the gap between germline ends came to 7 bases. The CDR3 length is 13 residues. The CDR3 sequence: CASSSSTQETQYF. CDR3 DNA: TGTGCCAGCAGCTCTAGTACCCAAGAGACCCAGTACTTC.

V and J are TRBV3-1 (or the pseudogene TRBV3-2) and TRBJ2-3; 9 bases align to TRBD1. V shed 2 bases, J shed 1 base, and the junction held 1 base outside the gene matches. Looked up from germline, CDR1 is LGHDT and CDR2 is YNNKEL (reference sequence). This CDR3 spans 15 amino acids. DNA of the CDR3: TGTGCCAGCAGCCAACGGACAGGGGGCACAGATACGCAGTATTTT. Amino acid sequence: CASSQRTGGTDTQYF.

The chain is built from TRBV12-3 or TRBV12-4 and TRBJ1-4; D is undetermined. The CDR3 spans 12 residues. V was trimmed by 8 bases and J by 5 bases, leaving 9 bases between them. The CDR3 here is CASRSLNEKLFF. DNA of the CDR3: TGTGCCAGCCGAAGCCTGAATGAAAAACTGTTTTTT.

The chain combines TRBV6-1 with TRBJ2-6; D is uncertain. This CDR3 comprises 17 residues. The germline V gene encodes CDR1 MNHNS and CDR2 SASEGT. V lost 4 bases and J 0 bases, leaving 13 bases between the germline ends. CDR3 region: CASSASWALSGANVLTF. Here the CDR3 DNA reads TGTGCCAGCAGTGCCTCGTGGGCTCTCTCTGGGGCCAACGTCCTGACTTTC.

As DNA, the CDR3 is TGTGCCATGGGTGAAGAGGTCGAGGGTACGCAGTATTTT. Translated: CAMGEEVEGTQYF. The chain carries TRBV10-3 and TRBJ2-3, with D possibly TRBD2 on 5 matching bases. CDR1 and CDR2 (germline): ENHRY, SYGVKD. V lost 9 bases, J lost 8 bases, and 18 bases lay in between. This CDR3 comprises 13 residues.

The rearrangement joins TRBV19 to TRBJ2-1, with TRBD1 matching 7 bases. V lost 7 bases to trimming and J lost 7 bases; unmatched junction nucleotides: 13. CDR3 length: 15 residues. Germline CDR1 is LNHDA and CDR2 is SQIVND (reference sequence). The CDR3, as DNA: TGTGCCAGTACCTCTAGACAGGGAGATAAGAATGAGCAGTTCTTC. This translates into CASTSRQGDKNEQFF.

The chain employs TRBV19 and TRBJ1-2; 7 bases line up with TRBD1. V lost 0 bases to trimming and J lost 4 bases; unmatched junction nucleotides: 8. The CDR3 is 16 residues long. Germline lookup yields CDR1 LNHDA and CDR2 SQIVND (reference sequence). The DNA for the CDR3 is TGTGCCAGTAGTATAGATTTTAAGGGACAGAGCTATGGCTACACCTTC. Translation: CASSIDFKGQSYGYTF.

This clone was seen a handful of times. The CDR3 here is CASSALGGPGNTIYF. In nucleotides, the CDR3 is TGTGCCAGCAGCGCTTTAGGGGGTCCTGGAAACACCATATATTTT. The rearrangement uses TRBV9 and TRBJ1-3; perhaps TRBD1 as D (6 bases). CDR1 and CDR2 (germline): SGDLS, YYNGEE. This CDR3 comprises 15 residues. The V end lost 3 bases, the J end lost 2 bases, and 12 bases lay between the germline ends. The full variable domain, in which reference TRBV9 and TRBJ1-3 provide the parts outside the CDR3, is DSGVTQTPKHLITATGQRVTLRCSPRSGDLSVYWYQQSLDQGLQFLIQYYNGEERAKGNILERFSAQQFPDLHSELNLSSLELGDSALYFCASSALGGPGNTIYFGEGSWLTVV.

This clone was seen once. The CDR3 protein is CASSPPLTGYGAQYF. The CDR3 DNA follows: TGTGCCAGCTCACCACCGCTTACAGGGTATGGGGCCCAGTACTTC. The chain recombines TRBV18 with TRBJ2-5, with a weak D call TRBD1 (6 bases). Germline loops: CDR1 KGHSH, CDR2 LQKENI. The CDR3 length is 15 residues. Trimming pared 0 bases from V and 9 bases from J, leaving 17 bases between.

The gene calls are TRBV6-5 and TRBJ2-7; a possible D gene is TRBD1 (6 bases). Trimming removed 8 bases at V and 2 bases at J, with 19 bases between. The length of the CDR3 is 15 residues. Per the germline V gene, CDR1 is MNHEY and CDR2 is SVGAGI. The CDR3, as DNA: TGTGCCAGCCCCCAGGGTGAGGGACATCCCTACGAGCAGTACTTC. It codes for CASPQGEGHPYEQYF.

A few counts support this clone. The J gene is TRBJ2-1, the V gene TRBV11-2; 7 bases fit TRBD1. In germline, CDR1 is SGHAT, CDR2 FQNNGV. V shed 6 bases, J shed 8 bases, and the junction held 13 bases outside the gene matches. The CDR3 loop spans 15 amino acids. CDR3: CASSPRWDRGHEQFF. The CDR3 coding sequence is TGTGCCAGCAGTCCTCGGTGGGATAGGGGGCATGAGCAGTTCTTC.

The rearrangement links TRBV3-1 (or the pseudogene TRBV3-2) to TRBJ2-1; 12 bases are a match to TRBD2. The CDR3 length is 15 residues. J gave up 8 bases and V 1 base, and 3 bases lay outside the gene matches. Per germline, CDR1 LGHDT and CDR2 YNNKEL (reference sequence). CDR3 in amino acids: CASSQGTSGIDEQFF. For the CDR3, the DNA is TGTGCCAGCAGCCAAGGGACTAGCGGGATCGATGAGCAGTTCTTC.

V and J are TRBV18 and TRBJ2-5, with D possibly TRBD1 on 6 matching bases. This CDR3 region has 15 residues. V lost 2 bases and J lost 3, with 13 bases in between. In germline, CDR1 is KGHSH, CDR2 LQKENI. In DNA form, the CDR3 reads TGTGCCAGCTCACCAATGGCTGGACAGAAAGAGACCCAGTACTTC. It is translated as CASSPMAGQKETQYF.

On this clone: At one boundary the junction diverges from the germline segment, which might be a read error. The CDR3 DNA follows: TGTGCTAGCAGCCCCCTGGACAGTAGAAAAACCTACGAGCAGTACTTC. It codes for CASSPLDSRKTYEQYF. The chain uses TRBV7-7 and TRBJ2-7; a weak D match, TRBD1 (6 bases). Per germline, CDR1 SSHAT and CDR2 FNYEAQ (reference sequence). This CDR3 is 16 amino acids long.

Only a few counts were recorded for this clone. The CDR3 region is CASSWSGVEQYF. The CDR3 nucleotides read TGTGCCAGCAGTTGGAGCGGAGTCGAGCAGTACTTC. The chain employs TRBV6-2 or TRBV6-3 and TRBJ2-7, with D possibly TRBD2 on 5 matching bases. V was trimmed by 4 bases and J by 6 bases, leaving 10 bases between them. This CDR3 has 12 amino acids. Germline V gene sequence: CDR1 MNHEY, CDR2 SVGEGT.

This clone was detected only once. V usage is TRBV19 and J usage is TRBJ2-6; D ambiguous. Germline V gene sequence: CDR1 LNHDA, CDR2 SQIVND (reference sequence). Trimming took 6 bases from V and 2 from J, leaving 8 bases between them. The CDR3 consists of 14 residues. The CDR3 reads CASRRLAGANVLTF. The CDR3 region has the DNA TGTGCCAGTAGGCGGTTGGCTGGGGCCAACGTCCTGACTTTC.